This is a list of T cell receptor beta chains from one sample in a study of blood T cell repertoires in COVID-19. The protocol was immunoSEQ multiplex PCR, while the TCRdb copy is restricted to in-frame clones and leaves out a portion. The table records about 180,000 clones, 80% to 90% of them present only once. The source material was PBMCs or T cells enriched from blood (not recorded which). The receptors originated from a woman under 30 who had recovered from COVID-19. Each CDR3 is given with its conserved first and last residue. A D gene is named only where the DNA matches it firmly. Some rows mark clone size as missing; the rest say once, few, many or name a class of expanded clone.

d_call,v_call,clone_size,j_call,cdr3_aa,cdr3_nt
TRBD2,TRBV5-1,.,TRBJ2-3,CASSPGLAGVDTQYF,TGCGCCAGCAGCCCGGGACTAGCGGGAGTAGATACGCAGTATTTT
.,TRBV2,.,TRBJ2-2,CASRETGENTGELFF,TGTGCCAGCAGAGAGACAGGAGAGAACACCGGGGAGCTGTTTTTT
.,TRBV2,.,TRBJ1-1,CASNQAGARVTEAFF,TGTGCCAGCAATCAGGCGGGGGCGCGGGTCACTGAAGCTTTCTTT
.,TRBV28,.,TRBJ2-1,CASSLRGKTYNEQFF,TGTGCCAGCAGTTTAAGGGGCAAAACCTACAATGAGCAGTTCTTC
.,TRBV18,.,TRBJ1-4,CASSQEGEKLFF,TGTGCCAGCTCCCAGGAGGGGGAAAAACTGTTTTTT
TRBD2,TRBV7-2,.,TRBJ2-3,CASSLEKRGIDTQYF,TGTGCCAGCAGCTTAGAGAAGCGGGGGATAGATACGCAGTATTTT
.,TRBV6-4,few,TRBJ2-1,CASSDSTSNEQFF,TGTGCCAGCAGTGACTCGACTAGCAATGAGCAGTTCTTC
.,TRBV10-2,.,TRBJ2-7,CASSDANEQYF,TGCGCCAGCAGTGATGCGAACGAGCAGTACTTC
TRBD1,TRBV18,.,TRBJ1-4,CASSPPGTGTGGVKLFF,TGTGCCAGCTCACCACCAGGGACCGGGACAGGGGGTGTGAAACTGTTTTTT
TRBD1,TRBV4-2,once,TRBJ2-1,CATSLGQGAGNEQFF,TGTGCCACCTCTTTGGGACAGGGGGCGGGCAATGAGCAGTTCTTC
.,TRBV6-5,.,TRBJ1-1,CASSYGAGTEAFF,TGTGCCAGCAGTTACGGAGCCGGCACTGAAGCTTTCTTT
TRBD1,TRBV28,.,TRBJ1-2,CASSSGQGKGYTF,TGTGCCAGCAGTTCGGGACAGGGGAAGGGCTACACCTTC
TRBD2,TRBV10-1,.,TRBJ2-1,CASSPSGRFPNEQFF,TGCGCCAGCAGTCCGAGCGGGAGATTCCCCAATGAGCAGTTCTTC
.,TRBV5-8,.,TRBJ2-3,CASSLAGIFTDTQYF,TGTGCCAGCAGCTTGGCCGGGATTTTCACAGATACGCAGTATTTT
TRBD1,TRBV27,.,TRBJ1-4,CASSYRDRAGYEKLFF,TGTGCCAGCAGTTACCGGGACAGGGCGGGGTATGAAAAACTGTTTTTT
TRBD1,TRBV6-1,.,TRBJ1-5,CASSVTGGPYSNQPQHF,TGTGCCAGCAGTGTGACAGGGGGCCCCTATAGCAATCAGCCCCAGCATTTT
.,TRBV11-2,.,TRBJ2-4,CASSHEGVRAIQYF,TGTGCCAGCAGCCATGAGGGGGTCCGGGCCATTCAGTACTTC
.,TRBV4-1,.,TRBJ1-1,CASSQESAGVAEAFF,TGCGCCAGCAGCCAAGAGAGTGCGGGGGTCGCTGAAGCTTTCTTT
.,TRBV21-1,once,TRBJ1-5,CAGGNQPQHF,TGTGCGGGGGGTAATCAGCCCCAGCATTTT
.,TRBV7-3,.,TRBJ2-7,CASSLNWSYEQYF,TGTGCCAGCAGCTTAAACTGGTCCTACGAGCAGTACTTC
TRBD2,TRBV11-3,.,TRBJ2-7,CASSASAGVHEQYF,TGTGCCAGCAGCGCATCGGCGGGAGTTCACGAGCAGTACTTC
.,TRBV30,once,TRBJ2-3,CAWTSSDSYTDTQYF,TGTGCCTGGACGAGTTCGGACTCCTATACAGATACGCAGTATTTT
TRBD2,TRBV25-1,.,TRBJ2-1,CASSQAGLSYNEQFF,TGTGCCAGCAGCCAAGCGGGATTGTCCTACAATGAGCAGTTCTTC
.,TRBV12-5,.,TRBJ2-3,CASGPTDLGGTDTQYF,TGTGCTAGTGGTCCGACGGACCTTGGGGGGACAGATACGCAGTATTTT
.,TRBV5-1,.,TRBJ2-2,CASSWGGTSSNTGELFF,TGCGCCAGCAGCTGGGGGGGCACTAGTTCGAACACCGGGGAGCTGTTTTTT
.,TRBV19,.,TRBJ2-3,CASSNFITDTQYF,TGTGCCAGTAGTAATTTTATCACAGATACGCAGTATTTT
.,TRBV14,.,TRBJ1-2,CASSQGAAAYGYTF,TGTGCCAGCAGCCAAGGGGCTGCAGCCTATGGCTACACCTTC
.,TRBV5-6,.,TRBJ1-1,CASSWASNTEAFF,TGTGCCAGCAGCTGGGCAAGCAACACTGAAGCTTTCTTT
.,TRBV5-6,medium-sized,TRBJ2-7,CASSLSGGASYEQYF,TGTGCCAGCAGCTTGTCTGGGGGCGCATCCTACGAGCAGTACTTC
TRBD2,TRBV11-2,.,TRBJ2-1,CASRPPGTRLYNEQFF,TGTGCCAGCAGACCGCCGGGGACTAGGTTATACAATGAGCAGTTCTTC
.,TRBV28,.,TRBJ1-2,CASRSLGRNYGYTF,TGTGCCAGCAGGTCCCTAGGCCGCAACTATGGCTACACCTTC
.,TRBV30,.,TRBJ1-2,CAWNLGGTGRVYGYTF,TGTGCCTGGAACTTAGGGGGAACAGGGAGGGTCTATGGCTACACCTTC
TRBD1,TRBV6-5,.,TRBJ1-1,CASTKGTGDAFF,TGTGCCAGCACCAAAGGGACAGGGGACGCTTTCTTT
TRBD1,TRBV15,.,TRBJ1-3,CATSRDRQGARGNTIYF,TGTGCCACCAGCAGAGATCGGCAGGGGGCGAGGGGAAACACCATATATTTT
TRBD2,TRBV10-2,.,TRBJ2-3,CASREVAGAGDTQYF,TGCGCCAGCAGGGAAGTAGCGGGGGCCGGGGATACGCAGTATTTT
.,TRBV28,.,TRBJ1-1,CASSLTGDTEAFF,TGTGCCAGCAGTTTAACCGGGGACACTGAAGCTTTCTTT
.,TRBV11-2,.,TRBJ2-7,CASVPRGPSGSYEQYF,TGTGCCAGCGTTCCTCGGGGGCCTAGCGGCTCCTACGAGCAGTACTTC
.,TRBV11-2,.,TRBJ2-3,CASSLFIAASTDTQYF,TGTGCCAGCAGCTTATTCATCGCGGCAAGCACAGATACGCAGTATTTT
TRBD1,TRBV4-1,.,TRBJ1-5,CASSQWTGNQPQHF,TGCGCCAGCAGCCAATGGACAGGGAATCAGCCCCAGCATTTT
.,TRBV28,.,TRBJ2-7,CASRLQGFAYEQYF,TGTGCCAGCAGGCTACAGGGTTTTGCCTACGAGCAGTACTTC
.,TRBV2,once,TRBJ1-5,CASSEGGANNQPQHF,TGTGCCAGCAGTGAAGGTGGAGCAAACAATCAGCCCCAGCATTTT
.,TRBV28,once,TRBJ1-2,CASSFGSRYGYTF,TGTGCCAGCAGTTTCGGGTCGCGCTATGGCTACACCTTC
.,TRBV4-3,once,TRBJ2-7,CASSQDRQPTYEQYF,TGCGCCAGCAGCCAAGACCGACAGCCGACCTACGAGCAGTACTTC
TRBD2,TRBV27,.,TRBJ2-2,CASSPERGPNTGELFF,TGTGCCAGCAGTCCCGAGCGGGGGCCGAACACCGGGGAGCTGTTTTTT
.,TRBV29-1,.,TRBJ2-1,CSVAQGLLHNEQFF,TGCAGCGTTGCCCAGGGACTCCTACACAATGAGCAGTTCTTC
.,TRBV7-9,.,TRBJ1-1,CASSQLQGKTEAFF,TGTGCCAGCAGCCAACTCCAGGGTAAGACTGAAGCTTTCTTT
.,TRBV6-2/TRBV6-3,.,TRBJ2-7,CASSGDNSYEQYF,TGTGCCAGCAGTGGGGACAACTCCTACGAGCAGTACTTC
.,TRBV11-1,.,TRBJ2-1,CASSFPGLASYNEQFF,TGTGCCAGCAGCTTCCCGGGACTGGCCTCCTACAATGAGCAGTTCTTC
.,TRBV5-1,.,TRBJ2-3,CASSLEGGLGTDTQYF,TGCGCCAGCAGCTTGGAGGGTGGACTTGGCACAGATACGCAGTATTTT
TRBD2,TRBV6-1,.,TRBJ2-7,CASSDLGGRRDEQYF,TGTGCCAGCAGTGATTTGGGCGGGAGAAGGGACGAGCAGTACTTC
.,TRBV30,few,TRBJ1-6,CAWSVPAGAYSPLHF,TGTGCCTGGAGTGTACCCGCAGGGGCTTATTCACCCCTCCACTTT